These 13 T cell receptor beta chains were all obtained from the same sample, sequenced in a study of CD8 T cells in Susac syndrome. An amount of RNA that ranged from roughly 0.45 to 1 ug was reverse transcribed with random hexamers. In TCRdb, the immunoSEQ multiplex PCR reads were re-called with MiXCR into one record per CDR3 protein. The sample consists of fewer than 350,000 distinct CDR3 sequences, 92% of them appearing once. Sample: CD4+ T cells from PBMCs. The receptors originated from a human donor with multiple sclerosis.

The rearrangement links TRBV7-2 to TRBJ2-2; D is possibly TRBD2 (6 bases). The CDR3 contains 13 residues. Per the germline V gene, CDR1 is SGHTA and CDR2 is FQGNSA. Trimming took 11 bases from V and 1 from J, leaving 11 bases between them. CDR3 residues: CASRRGNTGELFF. CDR3 DNA: TGTGCCTCCAGGAGGGGGAACACCGGGGAGCTGTTTTTT. Full variable domain (outside the CDR3, taken from reference TRBV7-2 and TRBJ2-2): GAGVSQSPSNKVTEKGKDVELRCDPISGHTALYWYRQSLGQGLEFLIYFQGNSAPDKSGLPSDRFSAERTGGSVSTLTIQRTQQEDSAVYLCASRRGNTGELFFGEGSRLTVL.

V gene TRBV12-5 combines with J gene TRBJ2-2; perhaps TRBD2 as D (5 bases). This CDR3 spans 16 amino acids. The germline V and J ends were trimmed by 6 bases and 1 base, with 15 bases remaining between them. CDR1 and CDR2 (germline): LGHNT, FRNRAP. CDR3 residues: CASGTPAVLNTGELFF. The CDR3 coding sequence is TGTGCTAGTGGCACCCCAGCGGTACTGAACACCGGGGAGCTGTTTTTT.

This clonotype appeared a single time. A read error may produce the germline difference seen at one junction end. The chain couples TRBV29-1 to TRBJ2-2; 8 nucleotides agree with TRBD1. Germline V gene data show CDR1 as SQVTM and CDR2 as ANQGSEA. This CDR3 is built from 14 residues. CDR3 sequence reads: CSVRTGPNTGELLF. CDR3 coding DNA: TGCAGCGTCCGGACAGGGCCGAACACCGGGGAGCTGCTTTTT.

The rearrangement joins TRBV14 to TRBJ2-1; the D is unclear. The germline V gene encodes CDR1 SGHDN and CDR2 FVKESK. This CDR3 has 16 residues. Trimming pared 4 bases from V and 4 bases from J, leaving 17 bases between. The CDR3 loop reads CASSRVRRSLYNEQFF. In nucleotides, the CDR3 is TGTGCCAGCAGCCGGGTACGTCGGTCACTGTACAATGAGCAGTTCTTC.

The V call is TRBV5-1, the J call TRBJ2-5, with 8 bases aligning to TRBD2. With 4 bases clipped from V and 4 bases from J, the junction kept 24 bases outside the gene matches. CDR1 is SGHRS and CDR2 is YFSETQ in the germline V gene. The CDR3 runs to 20 residues. CDR3 amino acids: CASSPKRSQTSGGGRETQYF. CDR3 sequence (DNA): TGCGCCAGCAGCCCGAAACGAAGCCAAACTAGCGGAGGTGGAAGAGAGACCCAGTACTTC. Full variable domain (missing parts from reference TRBV5-1 and TRBJ2-5): KAGVTQTPRYLIKTRGQQVTLSCSPISGHRSVSWYQQTPGQGLQFLFEYFSETQRNKGNFPGRFSGRQFSNSRSEMNVSTLELGDSALYLCASSPKRSQTSGGGRETQYFGPGTRLLVL.

The chain links TRBV6-2 or TRBV6-3 to TRBJ2-7; 12 nucleotides line up with TRBD2. J was trimmed by 6 bases and V by 10 bases; bases with no gene match: 16. This CDR3 spans 16 amino acids. The V gene's germline CDR1 is MNHEY and CDR2 SVGEGT. CDR3 region: CAIKTGLAGAAGEQYF. CDR3 nucleotides: TGTGCCATCAAGACGGGACTAGCGGGTGCCGCCGGCGAGCAGTACTTC.

This clonotype appeared a single time. The chain recombines TRBV12-3 or TRBV12-4 with TRBJ1-1; the D gene is possibly TRBD1 (6 bases). This CDR3 spans 15 amino acids. Trimming stripped 2 bases from V and 11 bases from J, with 21 bases between. The chain's CDR3 is CASSLWDSRRGAAFF. The CDR3 DNA is TGTGCCAGCAGTTTATGGGATAGCAGAAGGGGGGCGGCTTTCTTT.

The genes are TRBV29-1 and TRBJ1-1, with 9 nucleotides matching TRBD1. V was pared by 6 bases and J by 10 bases, with 18 bases of the junction left unmatched. The CDR3 has 15 residues. Germline-derived CDR1 and CDR2 are SQVTM and ANQGSEA. For the CDR3, the DNA is TGCAGCGTCGAAAAGGTGGGACAGGGAAGCCTAGGAGCTTTCTTT. Protein product: CSVEKVGQGSLGAFF.

The chain recombines TRBV5-1 with TRBJ1-6; 8 bases align to TRBD1. V gave up 4 bases and J gave up 3 bases; unmatched junction bases: 3. This CDR3 spans 15 amino acids. CDR1 and CDR2 (germline): SGHRS, YFSETQ. The CDR3 here is CASSPGQGYNSPLHF. The CDR3 region has the DNA TGCGCCAGCAGCCCCGGACAGGGCTATAATTCACCCCTCCACTTT.

This clonotype was counted a single time. The chain couples TRBV4-3 to TRBJ2-1; possible D gene TRBD1, 5 bases. The CDR3 sequence is 13 residues long. Trimming removed 1 base at V and 11 bases at J, with 12 bases between. Germline V lookup: CDR1 LGHNA, CDR2 YSLEER. The DNA of the CDR3 is TGCGCCAGCAGCCAAGCTTTCAAGGGGAAGCAGTTCTTC. This gives the protein CASSQAFKGKQFF.

The V gene is TRBV11-2, the J gene TRBJ2-5; no clear D gene. Germline CDR1 reads SGHAT; CDR2 reads FQNNGV. With 5 bases removed from V and 5 bases from J, the gap between germline ends came to 15 bases. The CDR3 is 14 residues long. CDR3 nucleotide sequence: TGTGCCAGCAGCCGGATGGGATTAGGGGAGACCCAGTACTTC. Residues: CASSRMGLGETQYF.

The genes are TRBV6-5 and TRBJ2-7, with 9 bases lining up with TRBD2. Germline CDR1 is MNHEY and CDR2 is SVGAGI. Losses at the gene ends were 4 bases for V and 4 bases for J; bases not matched to a gene: 14. This CDR3 region has 17 residues. CDR3 coding DNA: TGTGCCAGCAGTTGGGGGAAGGGCGGGAGGGCCGAATACGAGCAGTACTTC. This gives the protein CASSWGKGGRAEYEQYF.

V gene TRBV19 combines with J gene TRBJ2-7; 10 nucleotides match TRBD2. Germline V lookup: CDR1 LNHDA, CDR2 SQIVND (reference sequence). V was clipped by 0 bases and J by 5 bases; unmatched bases: 10. The CDR3 extends over 17 amino acids. The CDR3 reads CASSIDSGLAGVHEQYF. For the CDR3, the DNA is TGTGCCAGTAGTATAGATTCGGGGCTAGCGGGAGTCCACGAGCAGTACTTC.